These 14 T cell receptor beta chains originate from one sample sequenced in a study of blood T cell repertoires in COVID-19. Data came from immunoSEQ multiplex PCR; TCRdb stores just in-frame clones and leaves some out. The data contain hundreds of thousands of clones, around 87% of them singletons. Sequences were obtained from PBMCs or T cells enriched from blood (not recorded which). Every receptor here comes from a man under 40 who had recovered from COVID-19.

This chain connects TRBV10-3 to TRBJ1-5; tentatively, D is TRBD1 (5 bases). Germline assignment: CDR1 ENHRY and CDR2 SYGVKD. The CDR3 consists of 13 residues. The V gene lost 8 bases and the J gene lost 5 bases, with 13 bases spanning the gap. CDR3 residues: CAIGGLNYQPQHF. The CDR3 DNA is TGTGCCATCGGGGGACTGAACTATCAGCCCCAGCATTTT.

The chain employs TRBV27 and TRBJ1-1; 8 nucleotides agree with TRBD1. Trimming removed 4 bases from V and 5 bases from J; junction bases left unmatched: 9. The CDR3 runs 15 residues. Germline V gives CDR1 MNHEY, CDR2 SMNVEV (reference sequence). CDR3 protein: CASSSLTGAGTEAFF. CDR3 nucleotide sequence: TGTGCCAGCAGTTCTTTGACAGGGGCGGGAACTGAAGCTTTCTTT.

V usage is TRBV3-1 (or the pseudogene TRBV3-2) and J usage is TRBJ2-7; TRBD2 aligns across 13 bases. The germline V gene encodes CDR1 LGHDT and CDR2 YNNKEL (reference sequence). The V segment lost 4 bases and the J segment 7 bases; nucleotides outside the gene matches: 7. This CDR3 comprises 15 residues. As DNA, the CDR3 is TGTGCCAGCAGCCGGGGGAAACTAGCGGGAGGGGAGCAGTACTTC. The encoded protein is CASSRGKLAGGEQYF.

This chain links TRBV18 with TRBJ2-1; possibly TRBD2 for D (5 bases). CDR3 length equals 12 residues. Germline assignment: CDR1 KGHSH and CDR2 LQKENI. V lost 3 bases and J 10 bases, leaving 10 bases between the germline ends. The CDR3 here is CASSPRVGEQFF. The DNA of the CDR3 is TGTGCCAGCTCACCGAGGGTAGGGGAGCAGTTCTTC.

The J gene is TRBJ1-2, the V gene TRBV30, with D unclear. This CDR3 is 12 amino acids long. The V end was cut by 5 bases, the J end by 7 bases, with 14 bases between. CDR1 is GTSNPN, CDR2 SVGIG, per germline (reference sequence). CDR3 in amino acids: CAWGRRVVGYTF. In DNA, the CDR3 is TGTGCCTGGGGACGCCGGGTAGTTGGCTACACCTTC.

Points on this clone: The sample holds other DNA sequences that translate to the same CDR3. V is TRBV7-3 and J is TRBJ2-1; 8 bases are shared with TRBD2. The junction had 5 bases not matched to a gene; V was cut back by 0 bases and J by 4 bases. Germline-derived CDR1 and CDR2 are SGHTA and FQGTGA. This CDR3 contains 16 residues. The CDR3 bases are TGTGCCAGCAGCTTAACCGGGACTAGTGGATACAATGAGCAGTTCTTC. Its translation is CASSLTGTSGYNEQFF.

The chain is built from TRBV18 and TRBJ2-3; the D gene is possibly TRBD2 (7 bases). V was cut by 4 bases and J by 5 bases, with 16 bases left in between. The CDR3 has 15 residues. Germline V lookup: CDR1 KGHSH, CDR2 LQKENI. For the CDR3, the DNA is TGTGCCAGCTCACTCGGCGGGGGCGAGGGAGATACGCAGTATTTT. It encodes CASSLGGGEGDTQYF.

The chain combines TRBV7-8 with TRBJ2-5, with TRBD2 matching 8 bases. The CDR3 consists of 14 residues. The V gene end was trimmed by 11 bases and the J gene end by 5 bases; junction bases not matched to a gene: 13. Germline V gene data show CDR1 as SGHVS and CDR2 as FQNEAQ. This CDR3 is CASRGSGSGETQYF. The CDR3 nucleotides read TGTGCCTCGCGGGGAAGCGGGAGCGGGGAGACCCAGTACTTC. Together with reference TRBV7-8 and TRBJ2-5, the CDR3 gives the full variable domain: GAGVSQSPRYKVAKRGQDVALRCDPISGHVSLFWYQQALGQGPEFLTYFQNEAQLDKSGLPSDRFFAERPEGSVSTLKIQRTQQEDSAVYLCASRGSGSGETQYFGPGTRLLVL.

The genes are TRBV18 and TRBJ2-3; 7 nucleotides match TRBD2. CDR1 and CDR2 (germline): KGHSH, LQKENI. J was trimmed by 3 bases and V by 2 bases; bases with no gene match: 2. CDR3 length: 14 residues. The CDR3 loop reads CASSPAGATDTQYF. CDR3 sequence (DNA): TGTGCCAGCTCACCAGCGGGAGCGACAGATACGCAGTATTTT.

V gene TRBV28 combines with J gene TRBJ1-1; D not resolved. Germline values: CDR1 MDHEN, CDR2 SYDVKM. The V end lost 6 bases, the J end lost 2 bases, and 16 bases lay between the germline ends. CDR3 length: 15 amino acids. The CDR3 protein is CASSQVPSGNTEAFF. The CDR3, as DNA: TGTGCCAGCAGCCAAGTCCCAAGCGGAAACACTGAAGCTTTCTTT.

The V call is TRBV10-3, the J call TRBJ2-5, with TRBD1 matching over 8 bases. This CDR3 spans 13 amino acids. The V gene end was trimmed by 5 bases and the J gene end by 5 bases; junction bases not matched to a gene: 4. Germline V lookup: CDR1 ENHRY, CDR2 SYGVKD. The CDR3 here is CAISKTGEETQYF. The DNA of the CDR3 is TGTGCCATCAGTAAGACAGGGGAGGAGACCCAGTACTTC.

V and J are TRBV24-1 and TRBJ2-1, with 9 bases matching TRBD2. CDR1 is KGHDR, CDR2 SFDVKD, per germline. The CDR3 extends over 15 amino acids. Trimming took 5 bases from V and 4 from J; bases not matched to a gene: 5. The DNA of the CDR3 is TGTGCCACCAGTGGCCCGGGACTAGCTTACAATGAGCAGTTCTTC. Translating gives CATSGPGLAYNEQFF.

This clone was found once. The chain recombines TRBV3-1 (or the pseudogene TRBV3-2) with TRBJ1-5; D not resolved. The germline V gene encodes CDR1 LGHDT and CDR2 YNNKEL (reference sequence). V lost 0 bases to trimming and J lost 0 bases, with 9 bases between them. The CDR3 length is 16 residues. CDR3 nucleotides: TGTGCCAGCAGCCAAGATCACAGTTATAGCAATCAGCCCCAGCATTTT. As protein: CASSQDHSYSNQPQHF.

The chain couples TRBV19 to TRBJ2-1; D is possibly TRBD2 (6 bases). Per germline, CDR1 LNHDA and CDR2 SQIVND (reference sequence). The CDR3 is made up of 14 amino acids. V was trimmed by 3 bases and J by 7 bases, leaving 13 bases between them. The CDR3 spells CASSMAPSGNEQFF. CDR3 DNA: TGTGCCAGTAGTATGGCCCCAAGCGGGAATGAGCAGTTCTTC. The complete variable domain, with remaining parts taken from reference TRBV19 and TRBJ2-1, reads DGGITQSPKYLFRKEGQNVTLSCEQNLNHDAMYWYRQDPGQGLRLIYYSQIVNDFQKGDIAEGYSVSREKKESFPLTVTSAQKNPTAFYLCASSMAPSGNEQFFGPGTRLTVL.